This T cell receptor beta chain originates from a study of cytomegalovirus exposure and HLA in healthy donors. Study results and limitations: Cytomegalovirus association was assigned to some 160 TCR beta chains.

Vbeta (60) and Jbeta (13) primers were used in the PCR. TCRdb's table, derived via immunoSEQ multiplex PCR, lists solely in-frame clones and lacks some. The table shows about 150,000 clones, with 65% to 80% occurring only once. This clone was observed once. Its antigen remains unidentified. The V and J ends lost 4 bases and 8 bases, in that order; junction bases with no gene match: 6. Per the germline V gene, CDR1 is MNHNS and CDR2 is SASEGT. The CDR3 is 15 residues long. The source is a man between 25 and 39 years old in good health and CMV-seronegative. The J gene is TRBJ2-1, the V gene TRBV6-1; 12 nucleotides agree with TRBD1. The sample consisted of PBMCs. CDR3: CASSAGTGGWYEQFF. DNA for the CDR3: TGTGCCAGCAGTGCAGGGACAGGGGGCTGGTATGAGCAGTTCTTC.